This TCR beta chain is from a study of response to subunit inactivated influenza vaccine. A single record per CDR3 protein comes from TCRdb applying MiXCR to the RT-PCR reads. The data show around 570,000 distinct CDR3 sequences, roughly 12% seen once. The V gene lost 4 bases and the J gene lost 2 bases, with 12 bases spanning the gap. Looked up from germline, CDR1 is MGHRA and CDR2 is YSYEKL. This CDR3 contains 14 residues. This clonotype occurred a few times. The same data also went into a second study, on T cells expressing NK-cell markers. That work contributes: The TCR beta cDNA came from 5'RACE template switching with UMIs. One of the eight sequenced donors was seronegative, whereas the other seven were HCMV-seropositive.

The receptor was isolated from a man aged 45 to 65 who received an inactivated influenza vaccine. The V call is TRBV4-1, the J call TRBJ2-7; no reliable D call. Sample: PBMCs from blood, taken on the day of vaccination. This chain's CDR3 is CASSPLGRPYEQYF. The CDR3 nucleotides are TGCGCCAGCAGCCCCCTGGGTCGCCCCTACGAGCAGTACTTC.